The 14 T cell receptor beta chains below come from one sample, sequenced in a study of blood T cell repertoires in COVID-19. Only in-frame clones appear in the TCRdb table, and some are missing; sequencing was by immunoSEQ multiplex PCR. The sample carries 50,000 to 65,000 clones, around 85% recorded once. The source material was peripheral blood. The receptor set was obtained from a human donor in a cohort sampled during active COVID-19.

The rearrangement links TRBV6-1 to TRBJ2-3, with a weak D call TRBD2 (5 bases). Trimming cost V 3 bases and J 1 base, with 8 bases left between them. The CDR3 runs to 14 residues. Germline lookup yields CDR1 MNHNS and CDR2 SASEGT. The CDR3 region is CASSEGVGTDTQYF. CDR3 sequence (DNA): TGTGCCAGCAGTGAGGGAGTGGGCACAGATACGCAGTATTTT.

The chain couples TRBV5-1 to TRBJ1-2; D is unclear. The length of the CDR3 is 15 residues. Germline V CDR1 and CDR2: SGHRS, YFSETQ. Trimming removed 3 bases from V and 3 bases from J, with 15 bases in between. The chain's CDR3 is CASSYEGSLDYGYTF. CDR3 DNA: TGCGCCAGCAGCTACGAGGGCTCTCTGGACTATGGCTACACCTTC. Full variable domain (rest looked up from reference TRBV5-1 and TRBJ1-2): KAGVTQTPRYLIKTRGQQVTLSCSPISGHRSVSWYQQTPGQGLQFLFEYFSETQRNKGNFPGRFSGRQFSNSRSEMNVSTLELGDSALYLCASSYEGSLDYGYTFGSGTRLTVV.

The chain links TRBV2 to TRBJ1-2, with D maybe TRBD1 (5 bases). CDR1 SNHLY and CDR2 FYNNEI come from the germline V gene. The CDR3 loop spans 15 amino acids. Trimming removed 0 bases from V and 5 bases from J, with 13 bases in between. The CDR3 spells CASSEALGGRYGYTF. CDR3 in DNA: TGTGCCAGCAGTGAAGCCCTCGGGGGGAGGTATGGCTACACCTTC.

The chain joins TRBV27 to TRBJ1-2; 12 bases align to TRBD1. The CDR3 covers 16 residues. The V segment lost 8 bases and the J segment 8 bases; nucleotides outside the gene matches: 15. Germline values: CDR1 MNHEY, CDR2 SMNVEV (reference sequence). The CDR3: CASGGYGTGGAGGYTF. CDR3 nucleotide sequence: TGTGCCAGCGGAGGATACGGGACAGGGGGCGCAGGGGGCTACACCTTC.

This clone appeared once. The chain joins TRBV25-1 to TRBJ1-3, with a possible D match to TRBD1 (6 bases). Trimming shortened V by 3 bases and J by 0 bases, and 9 bases separated the two germline ends. Germline CDR1 is MGHDK and CDR2 is SYGVNS. The CDR3 has 15 amino acids. The CDR3 coding sequence is TGTGCCAGCAGTGATGGGGGCAACTCTGGAAACACCATATATTTT. Protein: CASSDGGNSGNTIYF. Combining the CDR3 with reference TRBV25-1 and TRBJ1-3 gives the whole variable domain EADIYQTPRYLVIGTGKKITLECSQTMGHDKMYWYQQDPGMELHLIHYSYGVNSTEKGDLSSESTVSRIRTEHFPLTLESARPSHTSQYLCASSDGGNSGNTIYFGEGSWLTVV.

This chain joins TRBV4-1 and TRBJ2-2, with 8 bases aligning to TRBD1. CDR1 and CDR2 from the germline V gene are MGHRA and YSYEKL. With V trimmed by 0 bases and J by 3 bases, 9 bases remained unmatched. The length of the CDR3 is 18 residues. The CDR3 here is CASSQDPPGQGYTGELFF. CDR3 nucleotide sequence: TGCGCCAGCAGCCAAGATCCTCCCGGACAGGGATACACCGGGGAGCTGTTTTTT.

V gene TRBV4-1 combines with J gene TRBJ2-1; 13 positions agree with TRBD2. Germline V gene lookup returns CDR1 MGHRA and CDR2 YSYEKL. CDR3 size: 18 residues. V trimming: 1 base; J trimming: 6 bases; junction bases outside the gene matches: 9. This CDR3 reads CASSQGLAGGSRVNEQFF. For the CDR3, the DNA is TGCGCCAGCAGCCAAGGACTAGCGGGGGGCAGTCGGGTCAATGAGCAGTTCTTC.

The chain links TRBV5-4 to TRBJ2-5, with 8 bases matching TRBD1. Germline V CDR1 and CDR2: SGHNT, YYREEE (reference sequence). CDR3 length equals 14 residues. Trimming removed 4 bases from V and 3 bases from J; junction bases left unmatched: 5. CDR3 loop: CASSPLQGEETQYF. CDR3 nucleotides: TGTGCCAGCAGCCCCCTACAGGGGGAAGAGACCCAGTACTTC. The full variable domain, completed using reference TRBV5-4 and TRBJ2-5, is ETGVTQSPTHLIKTRGQQVTLRCSSQSGHNTVSWYQQALGQGPQFIFQYYREEENGRGNFPPRFSGLQFPNYSSELNVNALELDDSALYLCASSPLQGEETQYFGPGTRLLVL.

As regards this clone: Compared with germline, one end of the junction differs, possibly owing to a read error. The chain's CDR3 is CASRSGPSGNTIYF. As DNA, the CDR3 is TGCGCCAGCAGGTCGGGTCCTTCTGGGAACACCATATATTTT. The chain combines TRBV5-1 with TRBJ1-3; D is ambiguous. CDR1 and CDR2 (germline): SGHRS, YFSETQ. CDR3 size: 14 residues.

V usage is TRBV6-2 or TRBV6-3 and J usage is TRBJ1-6; D unresolved. From germline, CDR1 is MNHEY and CDR2 SVGEGT. Trimming shortened V by 4 bases and J by 8 bases, and 12 bases separated the two germline ends. This CDR3 contains 14 residues. The CDR3 DNA is TGTGCCAGCAGTTCTCTGCGGAAAGATTCACCCCTCCACTTT. It codes for CASSSLRKDSPLHF.

The chain recombines TRBV7-9 with TRBJ2-5; D is perhaps TRBD2 (5 bases). Germline assignment: CDR1 SEHNR and CDR2 FQNEAQ (reference sequence). The CDR3 sequence is 14 residues long. Trimming took off 5 bases at V and 1 base at J, with 11 bases between the two ends. The CDR3 bases are TGTGCCAGCAGCCTACAGAGCGGCCAAGAGACCCAGTACTTC. This gives the protein CASSLQSGQETQYF.

The chain recombines TRBV11-2 with TRBJ1-5; perhaps TRBD1 as D (5 bases). The V end lost 1 base, the J end lost 6 bases, and 10 bases lay between the germline ends. This CDR3 region has 14 residues. CDR1 is SGHAT, CDR2 FQNNGV, per germline. The CDR3 nucleotides are TGTGCCAGCAGCTTAGTTCAGGGAGGTCAGCCCCAGCATTTT. Translated, it gives CASSLVQGGQPQHF.

The CDR3 bases are TGTGCCAGCAGTCGGACTAGGTGGGATACGCAGTATTTT. Translating it yields CASSRTRWDTQYF. The V gene is TRBV6-2 or TRBV6-3, the J gene TRBJ2-3, with 7 bases matching TRBD2. Germline loops: CDR1 MNHEY, CDR2 SVGEGT. The ends lost 5 bases at V and 6 bases at J; junction bases unmatched: 5. CDR3 length: 13 amino acids.

The chain links TRBV6-2 or TRBV6-3 to TRBJ1-5; tentative D call: TRBD1 (5 bases). Germline CDR1 is MNHEY and CDR2 is SVGEGT. The length of the CDR3 is 12 residues. The V end was cut by 2 bases, the J end by 7 bases, with 6 bases between. This chain's CDR3 is CASSYPGQPQHF. The CDR3 region has the DNA TGTGCCAGCAGTTACCCAGGGCAGCCCCAGCATTTT.